This TCR beta chain was observed in a study of tumour-infiltrating T cells in Burkitt lymphoma. Study summary: Overall and progression-free survival were predicted by productive clonality.

This clone has only a few counts. The trim removed 4 bases at V and 1 base at J, leaving 6 bases unmatched. CDR1 and CDR2 (germline): MGHRA, YSYEKL. The CDR3 sequence is 16 residues long. The method was immunoSEQ multiplex PCR; TCRdb's version includes in-frame clones alone and lacks a portion of them. The table includes around 7,400 clones, 65% to 85% detected once. The sample was tumor tissue. The V and J genes are TRBV4-1 and TRBJ1-1; 10 bases match TRBD1. The receptor comes from a human donor with diffuse large B-cell lymphoma. CDR3 sequence: CASSPRDRGRNTEAFF. In DNA, the CDR3 is TGCGCCAGCAGCCCCCGGGACAGGGGCCGGAACACTGAAGCTTTCTTT.